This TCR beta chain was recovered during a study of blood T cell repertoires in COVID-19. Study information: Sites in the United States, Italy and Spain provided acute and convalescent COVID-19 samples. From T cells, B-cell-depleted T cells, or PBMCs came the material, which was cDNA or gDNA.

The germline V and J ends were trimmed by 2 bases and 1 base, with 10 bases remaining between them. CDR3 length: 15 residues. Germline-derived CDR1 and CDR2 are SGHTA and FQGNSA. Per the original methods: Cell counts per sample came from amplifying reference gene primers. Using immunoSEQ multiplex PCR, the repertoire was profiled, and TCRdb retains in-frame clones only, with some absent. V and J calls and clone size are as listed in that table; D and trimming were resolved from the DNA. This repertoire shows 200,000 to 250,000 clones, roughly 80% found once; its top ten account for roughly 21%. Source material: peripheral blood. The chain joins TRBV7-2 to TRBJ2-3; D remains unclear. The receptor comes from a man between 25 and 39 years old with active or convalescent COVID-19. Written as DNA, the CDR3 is TGTGCCAGCAGCTTAATAGCCTCCCGCACAGATACGCAGTATTTT. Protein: CASSLIASRTDTQYF.